The 5 T cell receptor beta chains given below trace back to one sample, sequenced in a study of cytotoxic CD8 clonotypes in ibrutinib-treated CLL. Sequencing used immunoSEQ multiplex PCR; TCRdb keeps in-frame clones, though not all of them. The table has 200,000 to 250,000 clones, about 75% seen once. Specimen: PBMCs, collected after 12 months of ibrutinib treatment. The source is a human donor with chronic lymphocytic leukemia.

This chain connects TRBV5-1 to TRBJ2-7; D not resolved. This CDR3 spans 13 amino acids. The germline gives CDR1 SGHRS, CDR2 YFSETQ. V dropped 2 bases and J dropped 2 bases, with 8 bases sitting between them. CDR3 loop: CASSLTATYEQYF. DNA of the CDR3: TGCGCCAGCAGCTTAACAGCTACCTACGAGCAGTACTTC.

The J gene is TRBJ1-2, the V gene TRBV7-9, with TRBD1 matching over 9 bases. Germline CDR1 and CDR2: SEHNR and FQNEAQ (reference sequence). The trim removed 5 bases at V and 8 bases at J, leaving 12 bases unmatched. The CDR3 runs to 15 residues. The DNA for the CDR3 is TGTGCCAGCAGCCTCTCTAGCCGGGACAGGGCGGGCTACACCTTC. It codes for CASSLSSRDRAGYTF.

The table lists this clone with a few counts. The gene calls are TRBV19 and TRBJ1-5; weak D call: TRBD1 (6 bases). Germline V gene data show CDR1 as LNHDA and CDR2 as SQIVND (reference sequence). The CDR3 loop spans 13 amino acids. V shed 8 bases and J shed 6 bases, with 14 bases lying between them. The CDR3 DNA sequence: TGTGCCAGTCAGAAGGGGGTCCGTCAGCCCCAGCATTTT. It codes for CASQKGVRQPQHF. The full variable domain, in which reference TRBV19 and TRBJ1-5 provide the parts outside the CDR3, is DGGITQSPKYLFRKEGQNVTLSCEQNLNHDAMYWYRQDPGQGLRLIYYSQIVNDFQKGDIAEGYSVSREKKESFPLTVTSAQKNPTAFYLCASQKGVRQPQHFGDGTRLSIL.

V gene TRBV29-1 combines with J gene TRBJ1-4; TRBD1 is a possible D gene (6 bases). The length of the CDR3 is 13 residues. Germline V lookup: CDR1 SQVTM, CDR2 ANQGSEA. The V end was cut by 5 bases, the J end by 7 bases, with 14 bases between. DNA of the CDR3: TGCAGCGTTTCCGAACAGGGAGGTGAAAAACTGTTTTTT. It codes for CSVSEQGGEKLFF.

This clone showed up just a few times. The gene calls are TRBV29-1 and TRBJ1-2; no reliable D call. Germline V CDR1 and CDR2: SQVTM, ANQGSEA. Trimming removed 6 bases at V and 6 bases at J, with 5 bases between. CDR3 length: 9 amino acids. CDR3 residues: CSVGDGYTF. The CDR3, as DNA: TGCAGCGTCGGAGATGGCTACACCTTC. Full variable domain (outside the CDR3, taken from reference TRBV29-1 and TRBJ1-2): SAVISQKPSRDICQRGTSLTIQCQVDSQVTMMFWYRQQPGQSLTLIATANQGSEATYESGFVIDKFPISRPNLTFSTLTVSNMSPEDSSIYLCSVGDGYTFGSGTRLTVV.